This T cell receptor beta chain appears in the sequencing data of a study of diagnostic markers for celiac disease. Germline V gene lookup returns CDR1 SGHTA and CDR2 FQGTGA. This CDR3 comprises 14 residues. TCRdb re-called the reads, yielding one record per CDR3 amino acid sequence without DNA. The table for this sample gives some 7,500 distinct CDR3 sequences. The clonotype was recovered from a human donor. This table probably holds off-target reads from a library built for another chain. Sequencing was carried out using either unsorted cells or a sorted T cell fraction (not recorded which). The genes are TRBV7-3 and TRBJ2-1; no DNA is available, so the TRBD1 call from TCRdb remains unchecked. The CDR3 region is CASSPRALTGEQFF.